Listed below are T cell receptor beta chains from one sample, sequenced in a study of cytotoxic CD8 clonotypes in ibrutinib-treated CLL. TCRdb's table, derived via immunoSEQ multiplex PCR, lists solely in-frame clones and lacks some. The repertoire holds about 74,000 clones, with about 84% as singletons. The sequences come from PBMCs, collected at disease progression, from a patient treated with ibrutinib. These TCRs come from a human donor with chronic lymphocytic leukemia. Both conserved end residues are part of each CDR3. A D gene is named only where the DNA matches it firmly. Only part of the rows carry a size: once, few, many, or a class if the clone is expanded.

>TRBJ1-1|.|TRBV4-1|.
CASSQETAVNTEAFF
TGCGCCAGCAGCCAAGAAACTGCGGTGAACACTGAAGCTTTCTTT
>TRBJ2-7|TRBD1|TRBV2|.
CASSKGTASYEQYF
TGTGCCAGCTCAAAAGGGACAGCCTCCTACGAGCAGTACTTC
>TRBJ1-2|.|TRBV7-8|.
CASSPKRENYGYTF
TGTGCCAGCAGCCCCAAGAGGGAAAACTATGGCTACACCTTC
>TRBJ2-1|.|TRBV11-2|few
CASSFGGAGGEQFF
TGTGCCAGCAGCTTCGGCGGGGCTGGCGGGGAGCAGTTCTTC
>TRBJ2-1|TRBD2|TRBV30|.
CAWFIAGDLYNEQFF
TGTGCCTGGTTTATAGCGGGAGATTTGTACAATGAGCAGTTCTTC
>TRBJ1-5|TRBD1|TRBV6-1|few
CASRAASGGPPQHF
TGTGCCAGCAGGGCCGCTTCAGGGGGGCCGCCCCAGCATTTT
>TRBJ1-2|TRBD1|TRBV25-1|.
CASSEHLRDRLGGYTF
TGTGCCAGCAGTGAACACCTCCGGGACAGGCTCGGTGGCTACACCTTC
>TRBJ2-7|TRBD1|TRBV6-6|.
CASSHPGQLVSYEQYF
TGTGCCAGCAGCCACCCGGGACAGCTTGTCTCCTACGAGCAGTACTTC
>TRBJ1-1|TRBD1|TRBV7-3|.
CASSLRGQGDAFF
TGTGCCAGCAGCTTAAGGGGACAGGGGGACGCTTTCTTT
>TRBJ2-7|TRBD2|TRBV27|.
CASRVRGGQSSYEQYF
TGTGCCAGCCGGGTTCGGGGGGGCCAATCCTCCTACGAGCAGTACTTC
>TRBJ2-5|TRBD2|TRBV19|.
CASSMGLGGETQYF
TGTGCCAGTAGTATGGGACTAGGGGGAGAGACCCAGTACTTC
>TRBJ2-1|.|TRBV7-7|once
CASSFRGASSYNEQFF
TGTGCCAGCAGCTTCCGCGGTGCGAGCTCCTACAATGAGCAGTTCTTC
>TRBJ1-1|TRBD1|TRBV18|.
CASSPYVTGAWGTEAFF
TGTGCCAGCTCACCATATGTAACAGGGGCTTGGGGGACTGAAGCTTTCTTT
>TRBJ2-4|.|TRBV25-1|few
CASSDALVNIQYF
TGTGCCAGCAGTGATGCGCTAGTAAACATTCAGTACTTC
>TRBJ2-2|.|TRBV2|.
CASSDSMIEGNTGELFF
TGTGCCAGCAGTGACTCGATGATTGAGGGGAACACCGGGGAGCTGTTTTTT
>TRBJ1-6|TRBD1|TRBV6-5|.
CASSYLQGNSPLHF
TGTGCCAGCAGTTACTTACAGGGGAATTCACCCCTCCACTTT
>TRBJ1-5|.|TRBV23-1|.
CASGLDRTGENQPQHF
TGCGCCAGCGGCCTAGACAGGACGGGCGAAAATCAGCCCCAGCATTTT
>TRBJ2-5|TRBD2|TRBV6-6|.
CASSHLAGKETQYF
TGTGCCAGCAGCCACTTAGCGGGTAAAGAGACCCAGTACTTC
>TRBJ2-7|TRBD1|TRBV27|once
CASRAGGTAYEQYF
TGTGCCAGCAGGGCAGGGGGTACGGCCTACGAGCAGTACTTC
>TRBJ2-7|TRBD2|TRBV7-9|few
CASSRLAGGRDEQYF
TGTGCCAGCAGCCGACTAGCGGGAGGCCGGGACGAGCAGTACTTC
>TRBJ2-3|TRBD1|TRBV7-8|.
CASSLSTLQGPDTQYF
TGTGCCAGCAGCCTATCCACCTTACAGGGGCCAGATACGCAGTATTTT
>TRBJ1-1|.|TRBV6-6|.
CASSYGEAAEAFF
TGTGCCAGCAGTTACGGGGAAGCGGCTGAAGCTTTCTTT
>TRBJ2-1|.|TRBV9|.
CASSGRSRDEQFF
TGTGCCAGCAGCGGGCGGAGCCGCGATGAGCAGTTCTTC
>TRBJ1-6|.|TRBV30|.
CAWSVGQWVSPLHF
TGTGCCTGGAGTGTTGGGCAGTGGGTTTCACCCCTCCACTTT
>TRBJ1-5|TRBD1|TRBV4-2|.
CASSYDRGDQPQHF
TGTGCCAGCAGCTACGACAGGGGCGATCAGCCCCAGCATTTT
>TRBJ2-5|TRBD1|TRBV28|.
CASSRPGQGQETQYF
TGTGCCAGCAGTCGCCCGGGACAGGGCCAAGAGACCCAGTACTTC
>TRBJ1-6|TRBD1|TRBV5-1|.
CASGTGPPNSPLHF
TGCGCCAGTGGGACAGGGCCCCCCAATTCACCCCTCCACTTT
>TRBJ1-1|.|TRBV28|.
CASSFGSREAFF
TGTGCCAGCAGTTTTGGCAGCCGGGAAGCTTTCTTT
>TRBJ1-3|.|TRBV7-9|.
CASSPLGRGNTIYF
TGTGCCAGCAGCCCTCTGGGGAGGGGAAACACCATATATTTT
>TRBJ1-1|.|TRBV11-2|.
CASSFAGTTEAFF
TGTGCCAGCAGCTTCGCAGGGACCACTGAAGCTTTCTTT
>TRBJ2-7|TRBD1|TRBV19|.
CASSRTGGPYEQYF
TGTGCCAGTAGTAGAACAGGGGGGCCCTACGAGCAGTACTTC
>TRBJ2-6|.|TRBV30|.
CAWSPGQPNVLTF
TGTGCCTGGAGTCCCGGTCAGCCCAACGTCCTGACTTTC
>TRBJ2-5|TRBD1|TRBV4-1|.
CASSHTGGAETQYF
TGCGCCAGCAGCCACACAGGGGGCGCAGAGACCCAGTACTTC
>TRBJ2-2|TRBD2|TRBV5-4|.
CASSLEAGDTGELFF
TGTGCCAGCAGCTTGGAAGCGGGAGACACCGGGGAGCTGTTTTTT
>TRBJ1-6|.|TRBV4-1|.
CASSQAGAANSPLHF
TGCGCCAGCAGCCAAGCGGGGGCAGCAAATTCACCCCTCCACTTT
>TRBJ1-3|.|TRBV5-1|once
CASSWGGVSSGNTIYF
TGCGCCAGCAGCTGGGGGGGCGTTAGCTCTGGAAACACCATATATTTT
>TRBJ1-2|.|TRBV5-1|.
CASSLFGGYGYTF
TGCGCCAGCAGCTTGTTCGGCGGCTATGGCTACACCTTC
>TRBJ1-1|.|TRBV6-5|.
CASSYSQGWTEAFF
TGTGCCAGCAGTTACTCGCAGGGCTGGACTGAAGCTTTCTTT
>TRBJ1-4|TRBD1|TRBV11-2|.
CASSLRQGHEKLFF
TGTGCCAGCAGCTTAAGACAGGGGCATGAAAAACTGTTTTTT
>TRBJ2-1|TRBD2|TRBV4-1|few
CASSTGGSSSEQFF
TGCGCCAGCTCGACGGGGGGGAGTTCCAGTGAGCAGTTCTTC
>TRBJ2-1|.|TRBV10-2|.
CASGTNRLSYNEQFF
TGCGCCAGCGGAACCAACAGGCTCTCCTACAATGAGCAGTTCTTC
>TRBJ2-5|TRBD2|TRBV4-1|.
CASSQDPPSGSEETQYF
TGCGCCAGCAGCCAAGATCCCCCTAGCGGGAGTGAAGAGACCCAGTACTTC
>TRBJ2-3|.|TRBV5-1|.
CASSLLQLSTDTQYF
TGCGCCAGCAGCTTGCTCCAGCTTTCCACAGATACGCAGTATTTT
>TRBJ2-5|TRBD2|TRBV7-9|.
CASSTSLTSGDIQETQYF
TGTGCCAGCAGCACATCATTGACTAGCGGGGACATCCAAGAGACCCAGTACTTC
>TRBJ2-5|TRBD2|TRBV5-1|.
CASSLGTLGRGDQETQYF
TGCGCCAGCAGCTTGGGGACCCTAGGGCGGGGGGACCAAGAGACCCAGTACTTC
>TRBJ1-2|.|TRBV28|.
CASSFTQGLGYTF
TGTGCCAGCAGTTTTACCCAGGGGTTAGGCTACACCTTC
>TRBJ2-2|.|TRBV5-1|.
CASSPHPGELFF
TGCGCCAGCAGCCCCCATCCCGGGGAGCTGTTTTTT
>TRBJ1-2|.|TRBV6-5|.
CASSYSWGYGYTF
TGTGCCAGCAGTTACTCGTGGGGCTATGGCTACACCTTC
>TRBJ2-2|.|TRBV18|.
CASSDTTRNTGELFF
TGTGCCAGCTCAGATACAACAAGAAACACCGGGGAGCTGTTTTTT
>TRBJ1-2|TRBD1|TRBV19|few
CASSTPDRWAGTGARDYGYTF
TGTGCCAGTAGTACCCCCGACCGGTGGGCCGGGACAGGGGCCCGGGACTATGGCTACACCTTC
>TRBJ1-3|.|TRBV9|.
CASSVEIGGQNTIYF
TGTGCCAGCAGCGTAGAAATAGGGGGACAAAACACCATATATTTT
>TRBJ2-3|.|TRBV9|.
CASSWRGTDTQYF
TGTGCCAGCAGCTGGCGAGGTACAGATACGCAGTATTTT
>TRBJ1-2|TRBD1|TRBV4-1|.
CASSHSGQGDYGYTF
TGCGCCAGCAGCCATTCGGGACAGGGGGACTATGGCTACACCTTC
>TRBJ2-5|.|TRBV19|.
CASSLTDRGPLETQYF
TGTGCCAGTAGTCTAACAGACCGGGGCCCATTAGAGACCCAGTACTTC
>TRBJ1-1|.|TRBV18|.
CASSPTAANTEAFF
TGTGCCAGCTCACCAACAGCAGCAAACACTGAAGCTTTCTTT
>TRBJ1-2|.|TRBV6-5|once
CASSNRGMGYTF
TGTGCCAGCAGTAACCGAGGGATGGGCTACACCTTC
>TRBJ2-3|.|TRBV6-1|.
CASYNKYTDTQYF
TGTGCCAGCTATAACAAATACACAGATACGCAGTATTTT